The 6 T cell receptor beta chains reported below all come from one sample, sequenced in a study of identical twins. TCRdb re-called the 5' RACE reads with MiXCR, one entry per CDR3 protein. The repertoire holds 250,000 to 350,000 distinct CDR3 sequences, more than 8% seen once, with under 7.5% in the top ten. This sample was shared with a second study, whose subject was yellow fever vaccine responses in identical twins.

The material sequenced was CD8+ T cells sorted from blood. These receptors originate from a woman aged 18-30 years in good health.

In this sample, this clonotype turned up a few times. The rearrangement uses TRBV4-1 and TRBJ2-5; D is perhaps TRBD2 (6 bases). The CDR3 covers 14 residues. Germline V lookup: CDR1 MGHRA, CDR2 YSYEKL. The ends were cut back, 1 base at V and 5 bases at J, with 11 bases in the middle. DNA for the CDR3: TGCGCCAGCAGCCAAGTACCTAGCGCGGAGACCCAGTACTTC. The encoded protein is CASSQVPSAETQYF.

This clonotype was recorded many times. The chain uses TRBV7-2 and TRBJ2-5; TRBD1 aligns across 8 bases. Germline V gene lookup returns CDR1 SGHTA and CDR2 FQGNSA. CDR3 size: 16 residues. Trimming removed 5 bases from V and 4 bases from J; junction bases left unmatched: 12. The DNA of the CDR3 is TGTGCCAGCAGCGAACCAGGGGGCTGGGTGGGAGAGACCCAGTACTTC. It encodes CASSEPGGWVGETQYF.

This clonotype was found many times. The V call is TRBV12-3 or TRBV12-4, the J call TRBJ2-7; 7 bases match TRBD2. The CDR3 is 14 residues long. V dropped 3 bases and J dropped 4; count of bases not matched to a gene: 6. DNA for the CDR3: TGTGCCAGCAGTTTCGCGGGGGATCTGTACGAGCAGTACTTC. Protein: CASSFAGDLYEQYF.

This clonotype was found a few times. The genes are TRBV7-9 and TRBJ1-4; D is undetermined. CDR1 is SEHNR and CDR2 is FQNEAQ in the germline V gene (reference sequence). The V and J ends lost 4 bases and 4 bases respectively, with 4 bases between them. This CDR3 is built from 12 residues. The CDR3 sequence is CASSSLNEKLFF. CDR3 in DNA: TGTGCCAGCAGCTCCCTTAATGAAAAACTGTTTTTT.

This chain's CDR3 is CASSPGLADTDTQYF. The CDR3 coding sequence is TGTGCCAGCAGCCCTGGACTAGCGGACACAGATACGCAGTATTTT. The chain employs TRBV6-2 or TRBV6-3 and TRBJ2-3; 10 nucleotides align to TRBD2. The V segment lost 6 bases and the J segment 2 bases; nucleotides outside the gene matches: 5. This CDR3 contains 15 residues. Germline V lookup: CDR1 MNHEY, CDR2 SVGEGT.

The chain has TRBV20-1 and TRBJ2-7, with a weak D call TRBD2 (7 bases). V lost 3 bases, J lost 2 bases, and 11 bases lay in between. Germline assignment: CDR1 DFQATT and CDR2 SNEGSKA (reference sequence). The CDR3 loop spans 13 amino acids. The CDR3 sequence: CSASVGGPYEQYF. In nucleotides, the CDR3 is TGCAGTGCTAGCGTGGGGGGGCCCTACGAGCAGTACTTC.